A selection of T cell receptor beta chains follows, all from one sample in a study of post-analysis software for immune sequencing data. From the PCR reads, TCRdb called clonotypes with MiXCR, one entry per CDR3 protein. The data contain fewer than 900,000 distinct CDR3 sequences, under 60% of them seen just once; the ten biggest clones take up approximately 4.4%. The sample was blood. These receptors were taken from a girl aged 10 to 17 with multiple sclerosis. Each CDR3 is given without its conserved first and last residue. Fields, in order: V gene, J gene, CDR3 protein.

v_gene: TRBV29-1; j_gene: TRBJ1-2; CDR3aa: SVADSRDGYT
v_gene: TRBV29-1; j_gene: TRBJ1-2; CDR3aa: SVEVRRAGGYT
v_gene: TRBV6-1; j_gene: TRBJ1-5; CDR3aa: ASNPVTGFWPQH
v_gene: TRBV7-8; j_gene: TRBJ2-5; CDR3aa: ASSRGTALEETQY
v_gene: TRBV3-1; j_gene: TRBJ2-5; CDR3aa: ASSQGRKETQY
v_gene: TRBV10-3; j_gene: TRBJ2-5; CDR3aa: AIRAASGEGVRNEQY
v_gene: TRBV5-1; j_gene: TRBJ2-1; CDR3aa: ASSLLLAGNNEQF
v_gene: TRBV6-2/TRBV6-3; j_gene: NA; CDR3aa: ASSYGGFGTQY
v_gene: TRBV4-3; j_gene: TRBJ2-1; CDR3aa: ASSHHGEGEQF
v_gene: TRBV20-1; j_gene: TRBJ2-1; CDR3aa: SARADRALEQF
v_gene: TRBV12-3/TRBV12-4; j_gene: TRBJ1-2; CDR3aa: ASSPDRGMRGYT
v_gene: TRBV11-2; j_gene: TRBJ2-1; CDR3aa: ASSKLAGDYNEQF
v_gene: TRBV9; j_gene: TRBJ2-3; CDR3aa: ASSVEPGGGTDTQY
v_gene: TRBV12-3/TRBV12-4; j_gene: TRBJ1-1; CDR3aa: ASSLWDSNTEAF
v_gene: TRBV20-1; j_gene: TRBJ2-3; CDR3aa: SAGRESDTQY
v_gene: TRBV7-8; j_gene: TRBJ2-1; CDR3aa: ASSSRLASLNEQF
v_gene: TRBV7-8; j_gene: TRBJ2-5; CDR3aa: ASNPSGSFKETQY
v_gene: TRBV20-1; j_gene: TRBJ2-7; CDR3aa: SARRLAGGHEQY
v_gene: TRBV12-3/TRBV12-4; j_gene: TRBJ2-3; CDR3aa: ASSWFGSTDTQY
v_gene: TRBV3-1; j_gene: TRBJ2-3; CDR3aa: ASSLSTSGSPDTQY
v_gene: TRBV28; j_gene: TRBJ2-1; CDR3aa: ASSLPTSEQGYNEQF
v_gene: TRBV21-1; j_gene: TRBJ2-4; CDR3aa: ASSRAPQGDIQY
v_gene: TRBV5-1; j_gene: TRBJ2-1; CDR3aa: ASSLGLAGAHNEQF
v_gene: TRBV28; j_gene: TRBJ1-4; CDR3aa: ASSARDSGNEKLF
v_gene: TRBV13; j_gene: TRBJ2-1; CDR3aa: ASSFSLNEQF
v_gene: TRBV7-9; j_gene: TRBJ2-7; CDR3aa: ASSQQAFPYEQY
v_gene: TRBV5-1; j_gene: TRBJ1-2; CDR3aa: ASSSSRGQGVYGYT
v_gene: TRBV5-1; j_gene: TRBJ2-3; CDR3aa: ASSLELIGDTQY
v_gene: TRBV12-3/TRBV12-4; j_gene: TRBJ2-5; CDR3aa: ASSLVVGETQY
v_gene: TRBV6-5; j_gene: TRBJ2-1; CDR3aa: ASSYRGLAGETQF
v_gene: TRBV6-2/TRBV6-3; j_gene: TRBJ1-5; CDR3aa: ATGRRNNQPQH
v_gene: TRBV11-2; j_gene: TRBJ1-2; CDR3aa: ASSNREYGGYT
v_gene: TRBV6-5; j_gene: NA; CDR3aa: ASTNGGEQY
v_gene: TRBV6-1; j_gene: TRBJ1-1; CDR3aa: ASREGGQGKVEAF
v_gene: TRBV11-2; j_gene: TRBJ2-1; CDR3aa: ASSLGREDSNEQF
v_gene: TRBV4-3; j_gene: TRBJ2-1; CDR3aa: ASSQEAVNYNEQF